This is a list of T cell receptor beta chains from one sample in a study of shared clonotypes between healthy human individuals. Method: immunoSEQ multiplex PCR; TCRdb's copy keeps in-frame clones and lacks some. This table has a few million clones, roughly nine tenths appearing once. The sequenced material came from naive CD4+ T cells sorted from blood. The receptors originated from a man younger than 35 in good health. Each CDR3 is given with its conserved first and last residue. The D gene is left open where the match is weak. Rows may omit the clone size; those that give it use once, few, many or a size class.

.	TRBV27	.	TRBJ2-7	TGTGCCAGCATGTCAGGGAATGCCTACGAGCAGTACTTC	CASMSGNAYEQYF
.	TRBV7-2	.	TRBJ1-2	TGTGCCAGCAGCTCGCAGGCTAACTATGGCTACACCTTC	CASSSQANYGYTF
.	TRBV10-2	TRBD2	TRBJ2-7	TGCGCCAGCTCATCAGAGCGGGGGGGTACCTACGAGCAGTACTTC	CASSSERGGTYEQYF
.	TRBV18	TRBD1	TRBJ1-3	TGTGCCAGCTCACCACTGTATGCACAGGGGGACGTAAACACCATATATTTT	CASSPLYAQGDVNTIYF
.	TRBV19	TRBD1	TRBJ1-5	TGTGCCAGTAGTCCTTCGGACAGGAGCAATCAGCCCCAGCATTTT	CASSPSDRSNQPQHF
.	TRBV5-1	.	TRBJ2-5	TGCGCCAGCAGCTTGGAGGGGGGCCGGGAGACCCAGTACTTC	CASSLEGGRETQYF
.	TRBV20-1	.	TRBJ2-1	TGCAGTGCTAGGGATACGAGGGAGCAGTTCTTC	CSARDTREQFF
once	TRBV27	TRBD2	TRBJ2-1	TGTGCCAGCAGTTTAACGATGGGAGGGAGGTGGGGTGAGCAGTTCTTC	CASSLTMGGRWGEQFF
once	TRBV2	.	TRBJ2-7	TGTGCCAGCAGTCTACAGGGACCCTCCTACGAGCAGTACTTC	CASSLQGPSYEQYF
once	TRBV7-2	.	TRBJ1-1	TGTGCCAGCAGCTCGGGGGGCAGAACTGAAGCTTTCTTT	CASSSGGRTEAFF
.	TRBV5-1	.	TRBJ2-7	TGCGCCAGCAGCACCGGGACGTACGAGCAGTACTTC	CASSTGTYEQYF
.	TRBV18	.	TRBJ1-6	TGTGCCAGCTCACCATCAATTGGAGCAGGGAATTCACCCCTCCACTTT	CASSPSIGAGNSPLHF
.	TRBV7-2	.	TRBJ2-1	TGTGCCAGCAGCTTACTGGGCGGCTCTGTTTCCCCGTTCTTC	CASSLLGGSVSPFF
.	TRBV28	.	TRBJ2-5	TGTGCCAGCAGTAGGTGGTACCAAGAGACCCAGTACTTC	CASSRWYQETQYF
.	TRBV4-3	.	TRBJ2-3	TGCGCCAGCAGCCAAGATGACAAACCCCGCACAGATACGCAGTATTTT	CASSQDDKPRTDTQYF
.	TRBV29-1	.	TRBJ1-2	TGCAGCGTAGGAGGGCTTAACTATGGCTACACCTTC	CSVGGLNYGYTF
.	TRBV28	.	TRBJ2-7	TGTGCCAGCAGTGAGCGACAGGTCTCCTACGAGCAGTACTTC	CASSERQVSYEQYF